This T cell receptor (beta chain) was documented in a study of radiation and T cells in renal cell carcinoma. Time point in this sample: blood 4 weeks post-SBRT, at nephrectomy. Documented treatment: 15 Gy SBRT to primary tumor, nephrectomy 4 weeks later. Nephrectomy followed 15 Gy stereotactic body radiation by 4 weeks. Serial blood draws occurred at baseline and 2 and 4 weeks post-SBRT. The CDR3 has 13 residues. Looked up from germline, CDR1 is MNHEY and CDR2 is SMNVEV (reference sequence). Trimming removed 3 bases from V and 1 base from J, with 6 bases in between. Data came from immunoSEQ multiplex PCR; TCRdb stores just in-frame clones and leaves some out. Altogether 140,000 to 150,000 clones are present, approximately 86% being singletons, with the ten largest covering 15% to 20%. Study results and caveats: Without pretreatment biopsies, baseline tumor clonotype presence was undetermined.

With respect to this clone: As yet, its antigen is unknown.

The chain is built from TRBV27 and TRBJ1-1; no definite D call. This clonotype was obtained from a woman aged 50 to 65 with renal cell carcinoma. This specimen consisted of blood, obtained from a patient whose treatment included radiotherapy and nephrectomy. CDR3 DNA: TGTGCCAGCAGTTTGCAACAGAACACTGAAGCTTTCTTT. Amino acid sequence: CASSLQQNTEAFF.